This TCR beta chain was found in a study of shared clonotypes between healthy human individuals (dated by TCRdb to about 2020). Notes on the research overall: A few men and two women, aged 18 to 49 years, made up the cohort. To increase sequencing depth and limit assay-specific biases, different laboratories used diverse techniques to prepare libraries and sequence TCR repertoires. Per donor, three plates each were used for CD4 naive and CD4 memory, two for CD8 naive, and one for CD8 memory. Leukapheresis yielded between about 0.85 and 10 billion PBMCs per donor. To estimate repertoire size and how much clonotypes are shared between individuals, the study performed deep sequencing of blood TCR repertoires from five healthy adults.

This clone has just one count. The specificity of this receptor is unknown. Nothing much larger sits one base from this clone, and base qualities are not available. The donors were healthy, HIV-negative adults who had no recently reported acute infections or vaccinations. Only Caucasian adults living in Nashville, Tennessee, USA were represented among the donors. CD4+ T cells were enriched through magnetic negative selection, after which naive cells were positively selected on CD45RA and the remaining negative fraction served as the memory subset. After blood collection by leukapheresis, PBMCs were isolated using Ficoll-Histopaque density gradient centrifugation and then cryopreserved in the vapor phase of liquid nitrogen. Analytical flow cytometry was used to check the purity and quantity of every magnetically sorted T cell population. Genomic DNA was isolated from each sorted fraction and quantified by UV absorbance on a Nanodrop 2000c.

Points the paper makes about the study in general: Compared with non-shared clonotypes, clonotypes shared by all four sorted-subset donors had higher generation probabilities. The genetic and exposure-history diversity represented was limited by the small number of donors. Sharing across several donors was observed for about 5% of naive CD4, over 3% of naive CD8, about 2.3% of memory CD4, and roughly 0.43% of memory CD8 clonotypes. Pairwise subsampling led to the expectation that sequencing depth would affect the degree of clonotype sharing among donors. Even with the large sequencing depth, rarefaction of the sorted-subset datasets indicated that sequencing was incomplete. Sampling was restricted to blood, and TCR repertoires in tissue are likely to differ from TCR repertoires in blood. Naive subsets generally had larger estimated clonotype richness than memory subsets.

The CDR3 spans 12 residues, from the cysteine through the phenylalanine. The DNA shown is the 36-base CDR3, in frame from base 1. Trimming at the junction amounts to 3 bases on V and 12 bases on J, and the germline ends lie 15 bases apart. Looking up the germline V gene yields CDR1 MDHEN and CDR2 SYDVKM. Using the deep immunoSEQ assay, TCR CDR3 regions were amplified from genomic DNA by multiplex PCR. Extracted genomic DNA from each cell subset was distributed evenly across all wells of several immunoSEQ 96-well plates, and each plate was treated as a replicate. For sorted subsets, approximately 200 ng of genomic DNA, equivalent to about 30,000 T cell genomes, went into each replicate PCR. Purified libraries were quantified with a Qubit 3.0 fluorometer, sized on a Bioanalyzer 2100, and re-quantified with the KAPA Library Quantification kit. A separate single-read 150-cycle Illumina NextSeq 550 flow cell was used to sequence each immunoSEQ 96-well plate. The paper's processing steps were these. Because the immunoSEQ output held only junctional sequences and lacked quality scores, the filtering could not match the filtering applied to full-length reads. Sequences were annotated with PyIR, a Python wrapper for IgBLAST v1.9, and V/J genes and CDR3 were assigned using IMGT germline references. Reads were filtered out if the reads had weak V/J assignments (E-value above 1e-6), no CDR3, stop codons, out-of-frame junctions, or ambiguous translated residues. V3J clonotypes were defined as sequences sharing an identical inferred V gene, J gene, and CDR3 amino acid sequence. To compute the percentage overlap between repertoires, the number of shared unique clonotypes was divided by the size of the smaller repertoire. Repertoire richness was assessed with RTK rarefaction, the Chao1 estimator, and Recon v2.1 estimates of unobserved clonotypes. Generation probabilities were computed with OLGA for all TCRbeta clonotypes obtained by the gDNA method from a few donors. TCRdb limited this immuneACCESS table to in-frame rearrangements with V and J called. A share of clones is missing; checked studies link under half to unresolved V genes, and the rest is unexplained. Clone size and the V and J calls come from that table; the DNA yielded D and trimming. The sample table shows under 2.5 million clones, and roughly 90% are seen once. 0.3% to 0.45% of the sample comes from the top ten.

This clonotype was sampled from a man aged 18-30 years in good health. Some clones in this sample may be carry-over from other donors' samples. Specimen: naive CD4+ T cells from PBMCs. The cell subset or site label, read with the paper, signifies: CD45RA+ positively selected. Rearrangement joined TRBV28 to TRBJ2-7; a tentative D match to TRBD1 spans 6 bases. Here is the DNA: TGTGCCAGCAGTTTCCCTAGGACAGCCTGGTACTTC. Translated, this gives CASSFPRTAWYF.